The 9 T cell receptor beta chains given below trace back to one sample, sequenced in a study of T cell responses to AZD1222 COVID-19 vaccine. The data were produced by immunoSEQ multiplex PCR, yet TCRdb's version contains in-frame clones alone and is incomplete. The table has approximately 120,000 clones, 91% seen once. The sample was peripheral blood, taken on day 0 of AZD1222 vaccination. These receptors were taken from an adult in good health.

The chain couples TRBV18 to TRBJ1-4; D gene ambiguous. Germline CDR1 is KGHSH and CDR2 is LQKENI. Deletions cut 6 bases from V and 3 bases from J, with 14 bases between. This CDR3 is 15 amino acids long. For the CDR3, the DNA is TGTGCCAGCTCCCCTTCATCGGGTCCTAATGAAAAACTGTTTTTT. It yields the protein CASSPSSGPNEKLFF.

The chain is built from TRBV19 and TRBJ1-6; D is ambiguous. Looked up from germline, CDR1 is LNHDA and CDR2 is SQIVND (reference sequence). The V gene lost 4 bases and the J gene lost 3 bases, with 13 bases spanning the gap. This CDR3 spans 16 amino acids. The CDR3 bases are TGTGCCAGTAGTACAGGACCCCGGGACTATAATTCACCCCTCCACTTT. Translated: CASSTGPRDYNSPLHF.

The chain carries TRBV18 and TRBJ1-2; TRBD1 matches at 7 bases. With 2 bases clipped from V and 5 bases from J, the junction kept 11 bases outside the gene matches. This CDR3 contains 16 residues. From germline, CDR1 is KGHSH and CDR2 LQKENI. This CDR3 is CASSPTAGQKRYGYTF. The DNA of the CDR3 is TGTGCCAGCTCACCAACCGCGGGACAGAAGCGATATGGCTACACCTTC.

This chain connects TRBV4-1 to TRBJ2-1; 11 bases are a match to TRBD1. The CDR3 sequence is 17 residues long. The junction had 9 bases not matched to a gene; V was cut back by 1 base and J by 7 bases. Germline CDR1 and CDR2: MGHRA and YSYEKL. CDR3 loop: CASSQGLGQGARNEQFF. CDR3 bases: TGCGCCAGCAGCCAAGGCTTAGGACAGGGGGCGAGAAATGAGCAGTTCTTC.

The genes are TRBV5-8 and TRBJ2-7; tentative D call: TRBD2 (6 bases). This CDR3 has 12 amino acids. V lost 8 bases to trimming and J lost 6 bases, with 15 bases between them. Germline V gene data show CDR1 as SGHTS and CDR2 as YDEGEE. The CDR3 region is CASSWTIFEQYF. CDR3 in DNA: TGTGCCAGTTCATGGACTATTTTCGAGCAGTACTTC. Full variable domain (outside the CDR3, taken from reference TRBV5-8 and TRBJ2-7): EAGVTQSPTHLIKTRGQQATLRCSPISGHTSVYWYQQALGLGLQFLLWYDEGEERNRGNFPPRFSGRQFPNYSSELNVNALELEDSALYLCASSWTIFEQYFGPGTRLTVT.

CDR3 sequence: CASSIAGGEETQYF. Here the CDR3 DNA reads TGTGCCAGTAGTATAGCCGGCGGGGAAGAGACCCAGTACTTC. The chain has TRBV19 and TRBJ2-5; D might be TRBD2 (6 bases). CDR3 length: 14 residues. V lost 1 base and J lost 3, with 9 bases in between. Germline V gene data show CDR1 as LNHDA and CDR2 as SQIVND (reference sequence).

V and J are TRBV7-9 and TRBJ2-1, with unresolved D. CDR1 and CDR2 from the germline V gene are SEHNR and FQNEAQ (reference sequence). Trimming cost V 5 bases and J 0 bases, with 17 bases left between them. CDR3 size: 17 residues. The CDR3 sequence is CASSPPLSLSSYNEQFF. In DNA, the CDR3 is TGTGCCAGCAGCCCCCCCCTCAGCCTAAGCTCCTACAATGAGCAGTTCTTC.

The chain has TRBV6-5 and TRBJ2-3, with D unresolved. Trimming pared 6 bases from V and 0 bases from J, leaving 13 bases between. CDR1 MNHEY and CDR2 SVGAGI come from the germline V gene. CDR3 length: 15 residues. CDR3 region: CASSLWTRSTDTQYF. The CDR3 bases are TGTGCCAGCAGCCTATGGACGAGGAGCACAGATACGCAGTATTTT.

The gene calls are TRBV3-1 (or the pseudogene TRBV3-2) and TRBJ1-1; D might be TRBD1 (6 bases). The germline V and J ends were trimmed by 5 bases and 2 bases, with 12 bases remaining between them. This CDR3 spans 14 amino acids. Germline V gives CDR1 LGHDT, CDR2 YNNKEL (reference sequence). The CDR3, as DNA: TGTGCCAGCAGCGCGACAGGAGGTAACACTGAAGCTTTCTTT. Translation: CASSATGGNTEAFF.